This TCR beta chain was sequenced for a study of CD8+ T cells in alopecia areata. Turning to the study itself: Patients remained on tofacitinib for 6 to 18 months and then went 6 months without it.

Specimens obtained from alopecia areata patients comprised lesional scalp punch biopsies and peripheral blood. Regarding the study as a whole: For lesional scalp, especially alopecia totalis/universalis, clonality was higher than in normal scalp.

Points on this clone: Its antigen is unidentified. Its ends do not fully match the called genes, so a read error is possible.

After isolation, RNA underwent reverse transcription to generate cDNA as the sequencing template. Repertoires were generated with immunoSEQ multiplex PCR, while TCRdb's copy carries only in-frame clones and drops some. The table records about 11,000 clones, approximately 60% of them present only once. Germline V gene data show CDR1 as KGHSH and CDR2 as LQKENI. The CDR3 runs to 15 residues. The gene calls are TRBV18 and TRBJ2-2; D may match TRBD1 or TRBD2 (5 bases each). This receptor was obtained from a human donor with alopecia areata. The sequencing input was skin. The CDR3 reads CAAHPGTANTGELFF. The CDR3 DNA sequence: TGCGCAGCACACCCCGGGACGGCGAACACCGGGGAGCTGTTTTTT.